Sequencing of this T cell receptor (beta chain) was carried out in a study of regulatory dendritic cells for organ transplantation. Clones were sequenced by immunoSEQ multiplex PCR, and TCRdb holds only the in-frame ones, with some missing. The table shows fewer than 13,000 clones, with roughly two thirds occurring only once. Study-wide points: Of resting T cell subsets, memory CD8+ had the most alloreactive clonotypes. Mature dendritic cells appeared to drive more memory CD8+ clonal expansion than regulatory ones.

V was shortened by 5 bases and J by 7 bases, with 11 bases between the two germline ends. Germline loops: CDR1 MDHEN, CDR2 SYDVKM. The CDR3 consists of 12 residues. A word on this clone: The target antigen is unknown.

Sequencing was carried out using memory CD8+ T cells from blood. Subset here: CD45RO+ memory T cells. V usage is TRBV28 and J usage is TRBJ2-5; no clear D. The sequence was collected from a human donor in good health. As DNA, the CDR3 is TGTGCCAGCAGTGTCTACCTGGGGACCCAGTACTTC. This sequence encodes CASSVYLGTQYF.